Shown below are 9 T cell receptor beta chains from a single sample sequenced in a study of blood T cell repertoires in COVID-19. Sequencing was performed with immunoSEQ multiplex PCR; in TCRdb, only in-frame clones are kept and a portion is missing. Here the sample spans 150,000 or so clones, approximately 90% being singletons. Material for sequencing was peripheral blood. These receptors all come from a young man with acute or convalescent COVID-19.

The chain joins TRBV19 to TRBJ1-2; D not certain. With 2 bases removed from V and 4 bases from J, the gap between germline ends came to 11 bases. The CDR3 runs to 14 residues. Germline CDR1 and CDR2: LNHDA and SQIVND (reference sequence). CDR3 sequence: CASSILISTYGYTF. The DNA for the CDR3 is TGTGCCAGTAGTATATTAATATCTACCTATGGCTACACCTTC.

This clone was observed a handful of times. The chain uses TRBV25-1 and TRBJ2-4; 9 bases fit TRBD2. The germline V gene encodes CDR1 MGHDK and CDR2 SYGVNS. The junction had 4 bases not matched to a gene; V was cut back by 6 bases and J by 7 bases. The CDR3 loop spans 13 amino acids. The CDR3 here is CASRMTSGNIQYF. DNA for the CDR3: TGTGCCAGCAGAATGACTAGCGGCAACATTCAGTACTTC.

The chain uses TRBV14 and TRBJ1-4; possible D gene TRBD1, 6 bases. The CDR3 runs 15 residues. CDR1 SGHDN and CDR2 FVKESK come from the germline V gene. Between the trimmed V and J ends, which lost 2 bases and 4 bases, there was a span of 11 bases. CDR3 DNA sequence: TGTGCCAGCAGCCAAAAGGACAGAATTAATGAAAAACTGTTTTTT. Amino acid sequence: CASSQKDRINEKLFF.

The chain recombines TRBV4-1 with TRBJ1-4; tentatively, D is TRBD1 (5 bases). V was cut by 1 base and J by 6 bases, with 12 bases left in between. Germline V gene data show CDR1 as MGHRA and CDR2 as YSYEKL. The CDR3 sequence is 15 residues long. DNA of the CDR3: TGCGCCAGCAGCCAAGGGGACGGGAGTTATGAAAAACTGTTTTTT. Amino acid sequence: CASSQGDGSYEKLFF.

This chain connects TRBV6-5 to TRBJ1-6; no reliable D call. The V gene lost 2 bases and the J gene lost 7 bases, with 9 bases spanning the gap. Germline V gene sequence: CDR1 MNHEY, CDR2 SVGAGI. CDR3 length equals 14 residues. As DNA, the CDR3 is TGTGCCAGCAGTTACGGCGGGAACAATTCACCCCTCCACTTT. Its translation is CASSYGGNNSPLHF.

This sequence joins TRBV11-2 and TRBJ2-2, with TRBD1 as a possible D gene (5 bases). This CDR3 has 14 residues. Germline values: CDR1 SGHAT, CDR2 FQNNGV. Trimming pared 4 bases from V and 6 bases from J, leaving 12 bases between. CDR3: CASSSQRGAGELFF. CDR3 nucleotide sequence: TGTGCCAGCAGCTCCCAAAGGGGCGCCGGGGAGCTGTTTTTT.

This clone has just a few counts. The gene calls are TRBV18 and TRBJ2-7, with D perhaps TRBD1 (5 bases). Between the trimmed V and J ends, which lost 3 bases and 2 bases, there was a span of 14 bases. The germline V gene has CDR1 KGHSH and CDR2 LQKENI. The CDR3 length is 15 residues. CDR3 nucleotides: TGTGCCAGCTCACCCTTCGACCAAGGGGCCTACGAGCAGTACTTC. Amino acid sequence: CASSPFDQGAYEQYF.

The V gene is TRBV6-1, the J gene TRBJ2-5; 9 bases agree with TRBD2. Germline V gene data show CDR1 as MNHNS and CDR2 as SASEGT. The CDR3 spans 15 residues. After removal of 3 bases from V and 3 bases from J, the junction contained 5 bases not matched to a gene. The CDR3 sequence is CASSEGASGKETQYF. The CDR3 region has the DNA TGTGCCAGCAGTGAGGGGGCTAGCGGGAAAGAGACCCAGTACTTC.

This chain joins TRBV9 and TRBJ1-2; TRBD1 matches 8 bases. V trimming: 0 bases; J trimming: 4 bases; junction bases outside the gene matches: 11. Germline CDR1 and CDR2: SGDLS and YYNGEE. The CDR3 length is 17 residues. The CDR3 is CASSVESAGGHIYGYTF. CDR3 nucleotide sequence: TGTGCCAGCAGCGTAGAATCGGCAGGGGGCCATATCTATGGCTACACCTTC. Supplemented by reference TRBV9 and TRBJ1-2, the full variable domain reads DSGVTQTPKHLITATGQRVTLRCSPRSGDLSVYWYQQSLDQGLQFLIQYYNGEERAKGNILERFSAQQFPDLHSELNLSSLELGDSALYFCASSVESAGGHIYGYTFGSGTRLTVV.